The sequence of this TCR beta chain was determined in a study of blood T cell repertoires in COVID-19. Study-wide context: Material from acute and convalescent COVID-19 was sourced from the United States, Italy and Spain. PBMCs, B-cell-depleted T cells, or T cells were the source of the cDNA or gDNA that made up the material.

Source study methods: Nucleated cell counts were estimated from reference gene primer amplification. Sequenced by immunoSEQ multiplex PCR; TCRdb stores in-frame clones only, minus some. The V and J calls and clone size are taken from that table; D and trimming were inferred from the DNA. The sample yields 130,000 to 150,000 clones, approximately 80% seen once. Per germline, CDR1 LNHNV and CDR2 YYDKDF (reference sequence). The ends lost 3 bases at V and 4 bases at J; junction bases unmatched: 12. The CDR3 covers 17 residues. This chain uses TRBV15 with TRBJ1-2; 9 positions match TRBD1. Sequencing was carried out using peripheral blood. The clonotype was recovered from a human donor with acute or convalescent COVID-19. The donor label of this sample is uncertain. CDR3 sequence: CATSREPGTGNFYGYTF. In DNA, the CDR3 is TGTGCCACCAGCAGGGAACCCGGGACAGGGAATTTCTATGGCTACACCTTC.